What follows are 7 T cell receptor beta chains derived from one specimen sequenced in a study of Graves' ophthalmopathy and Graves' hyperthyroidism listed by TCRdb under 2018. This sample was sequenced with an Illumina HiSeq 2000. TCR beta CDR3 regions were amplified from RNA transcripts for repertoire sequencing. The first round of RT-PCR was done with HTBI primers and the Qiagen OneStep RT-PCR kit, and was followed by a second round of multiplex PCR, then size selection and purification. The public reads were reanalyzed by TCRdb: fastp trimming at Q25, MiXCR alignment, in-frame beta chains only. Duplicate CDR3 protein sequences are folded into a single record with the most common DNA and genes. Recorded for this sample are about 500,000 distinct CDR3 sequences; roughly 39% of them occurred a single time. The ten largest clones add up to about 4.6% of the sample. The sequenced material came from peripheral blood or thyroid tissue (not recorded which). The receptors come from an adult man with Graves' hyperthyroidism.

On this clonotype: With a much larger clone just one base away, this may be a read error. V and J are TRBV20-1 and TRBJ2-5; 7 nucleotides match TRBD1. The CDR3 is 14 amino acids. The germline V gene encodes CDR1 DFQATT and CDR2 SNEGSKA (reference sequence). The CDR3 sequence: CSAVPGQTLETQCF. The CDR3 DNA sequence: TGCAGTGCTGTCCCGGGACAGACCTTAGAGACCCAGTGCTTC.

In this sample, this clonotype turned up many times. This chain joins TRBV7-9 and TRBJ1-6; the D is unclear. The CDR3 is made up of 14 amino acids. Trimming removed 5 bases from V and 14 bases from J, with 19 bases in between. CDR1 is SEHNR and CDR2 is FQNEAQ in the germline V gene (reference sequence). CDR3 nucleotides: TGTGCCAGCAGCCCCATCCCAAGTAGGGCCACCCTCCACTTT. As protein: CASSPIPSRATLHF.

This clonotype was detected ten times or more. The chain uses TRBV29-1 and TRBJ1-2; unclear D gene. Trimming left V 4 bases short and J 8 bases short, with 17 bases between. This CDR3 is built from 13 residues. The V gene's germline CDR1 is SQVTM and CDR2 ANQGSEA. As DNA, the CDR3 is TGCAGCGTTGGGGAGATAGGAATTGGGGGCTACACCTTC. Amino acids: CSVGEIGIGGYTF.

The V call is TRBV12-5, the J call TRBJ2-7; D perhaps matches TRBD1 (6 bases). There are 12 residues in the CDR3. The germline gives CDR1 LGHNT, CDR2 FRNRAP. The V end was cut by 6 bases, the J end by 3 bases, with 9 bases between. The CDR3 nucleotides are TGTGCTAGTGGCCTCAGGGGCTACGAGCAGTACTTC. Its translation: CASGLRGYEQYF.

This clonotype has at least ten counts. This chain connects TRBV2 to TRBJ1-6; 8 bases are shared with TRBD1. V trimming: 4 bases; J trimming: 6 bases; junction bases outside the gene matches: 2. Germline assignment: CDR1 SNHLY and CDR2 FYNNEI. The CDR3 sequence is 14 residues long. The CDR3 protein is CASSGTGLNSPLHF. CDR3 DNA: TGTGCCAGCAGTGGGACAGGGCTTAATTCACCCCTCCACTTT.

This chain uses TRBV30 with TRBJ1-2; 9 positions match TRBD1. The CDR3 is 13 residues long. CDR1 and CDR2 from the germline V gene are GTSNPN and SVGIG (reference sequence). Trimming at V came to 3 bases and at J to 6 bases, leaving 5 bases not matched to a gene. The CDR3 region has the DNA TGTGCCTGGAGACGACAGGGGGAGGATGGCTACACCTTC. Translating it yields CAWRRQGEDGYTF.

The V call is TRBV2, the J call TRBJ1-5, with a tentative D call TRBD1 (6 bases). The germline gives CDR1 SNHLY, CDR2 FYNNEI. With 8 bases removed from V and 0 bases from J, the gap between germline ends came to 11 bases. CDR3 size: 14 residues. CDR3 in DNA: TGTGCCAGCGGGCAGGGGCTTAGCAATCAGCCCCAGCATTTT. Its protein product is CASGQGLSNQPQHF.